The T cell receptor (beta chain) under discussion was sequenced for a study of vaccination effects on CD4 cells after COVID-19. V lost 0 bases to trimming and J lost 6 bases, with 12 bases between them. Germline V lookup: CDR1 LGHDT, CDR2 YNNKEL (reference sequence). CDR3 length equals 15 residues. Measured with immunoSEQ multiplex PCR; TCRdb has only the in-frame clones, and not every one. This sample has tens of thousands of clones, with roughly 73% found just once. Peptide-pool stimulation followed by sequencing identified expanded antigen-specific CD4+ clonotypes in the ViraFEST assay. After around ten days in culture, the CD4+ T cells were isolated. Vaccine administered to participants consisted of two doses of either BNT162b2 or mRNA-1273. In the case of this clone: The antigen is unknown.

The sample consisted of CD4+ T cells from PBMCs cultured with HCoV-OC43 spike peptides, taken after COVID-19 vaccination. This sample's subset: HCoV-OC43 spike overlapping peptide pool stimulation. This TCR was recovered from a human donor who received a COVID-19 vaccine. The gene calls are TRBV3-1 (or the pseudogene TRBV3-2) and TRBJ1-5; D call uncertain. In DNA form, the CDR3 reads TGTGCCAGCAGCCAAGATACCCAAGTAGCTCAGCCCCAGCATTTT. It yields the protein CASSQDTQVAQPQHF.